This T cell receptor (beta chain) came from a study of blood T cell repertoires in COVID-19. Across the whole study: The origin of the acute and convalescent COVID-19 samples was the United States, Italy and Spain. Nucleic acid was either cDNA or gDNA, and it came from T cells, B-cell-depleted T cells, or PBMCs.

In the authors' methods: Estimated nucleated cell counts came from reference gene primer amplification. Measured with immunoSEQ multiplex PCR; TCRdb has only the in-frame clones, and not every one. The DNA was the basis for D and trimming; V, J and clone size are from that table. This repertoire shows over 130,000 clones, approximately 86% found once; its top ten account for over 5%. Per the germline V gene, CDR1 is MNHEY and CDR2 is SVGEGT. With 4 bases clipped from V and 5 bases from J, the junction kept 3 bases outside the gene matches. CDR3 length: 14 residues. The TCR comes from a human donor in a cohort sampled during active COVID-19. Sample: peripheral blood. The rearrangement uses TRBV6-2 or TRBV6-3 and TRBJ1-1; TRBD1 matches 11 bases. The CDR3 loop is CASSFGQGATEAFF. In DNA form, the CDR3 reads TGTGCCAGCAGTTTCGGACAGGGGGCAACTGAAGCTTTCTTT.